This record covers a single TCR delta chain. Its antigen is currently unknown. Given a far larger clone just one base away, this is likely a sequencing read error. The data derive from a study of gamma delta lymphoproliferative disorders and STAT genes. Study information: The EuroClonality-NGS protocol was used to prepare delta libraries. Overall study results and limits: Nearly all major patient gamma and delta clonotypes were public.

TCRdb ran CATT on the multiplex PCR reads. Of approximately 4,000 delta-chain clones listed, 1% were seen once; the top ten hold approximately 22%. The receptor sequences were amplified from genomic DNA of peripheral blood mononuclear cells. Healthy adult blood donors, age- and sex-matched, served as controls. Germline V gene lookup returns CDR1 GEAIGNYY and CDR2 EKD. Losses at the gene ends were 2 bases for V and 0 bases for J; bases not matched to a gene: 21. This CDR3 has 22 amino acids. The rearrangement uses TRDV2 and TRDJ1, with TRDD3 matching over 12 bases. Sequenced sample: blood. This sequence was found in a human donor in good health. CDR3 sequence reads: CACDSLTALGDTGVPYTDKLIF. The CDR3 nucleotides are TGTGCCTGTGACAGTCTGACCGCGCTGGGGGATACGGGGGTACCCTACACCGATAAACTCATCTTT.